Listed below are T cell receptor beta chains from one sample, sequenced in a study of CD8+CD57+ T cells in acquired aplastic anemia. TCRdb passed the reads through MiXCR, listing each CDR3 protein once. The sample has hundreds of thousands of distinct CDR3 sequences, approximately 33% seen once. Sequencing used sorted CD4+, CD8+, or CD8+CD57+ T cells (not recorded which) from PBMCs. These receptor sequences come from a human donor with aplastic anemia. The CDR3 runs from the conserved cysteine through the conserved F or W. Each record gives: D gene, V gene, CDR3 length, J gene, clone size, CDR3 protein, CDR3 DNA. D genes are given only for firm matches. Size tells how often a clone was seen (once, few, many) or the class of an expanded clone, and some rows leave it out.

d_gene: -; v_gene: TRBV15; len: 14; j_gene: TRBJ1-5; abundance: many; CDR3aa: CATSRDLIPQPQHF; CDR3nt: TGTGCCACCAGCAGAGATCTCATTCCTCAGCCCCAGCATTTT
d_gene: TRBD1; v_gene: TRBV19; len: 14; j_gene: TRBJ2-7; abundance: -; CDR3aa: CASRLGTGLGEQYF; CDR3nt: TGTGCCAGTAGGTTGGGGACAGGGTTGGGTGAGCAGTACTTC
d_gene: -; v_gene: TRBV7-9; len: 16; j_gene: TRBJ2-3; abundance: many; CDR3aa: CASSLYGQGKTDTQYF; CDR3nt: TGTGCCAGCAGCTTATACGGGCAGGGTAAGACAGATACGCAGTATTTT
d_gene: -; v_gene: TRBV20-1; len: 14; j_gene: TRBJ2-3; abundance: -; CDR3aa: CSASAASSTDTQYF; CDR3nt: TGCAGTGCTAGCGCGGCCTCTAGCACAGATACGCAGTATTTT
d_gene: -; v_gene: TRBV7-2; len: 13; j_gene: TRBJ2-5; abundance: many; CDR3aa: CASLTPGQETQYF; CDR3nt: TGTGCCAGCCTCACACCCGGGCAAGAGACCCAGTACTTC
d_gene: -; v_gene: TRBV7-3; len: 15; j_gene: TRBJ1-1; abundance: -; CDR3aa: CASGLARTVNTEAFF; CDR3nt: TGTGCCAGCGGCTTAGCGAGGACGGTGAACACTGAAGCTTTCTTT
d_gene: -; v_gene: TRBV9; len: 13; j_gene: TRBJ1-6; abundance: many; CDR3aa: CASSVQGNSPLHF; CDR3nt: TGTGCCAGCAGCGTACAGGGTAATTCACCCCTCCACTTT
d_gene: -; v_gene: TRBV15; len: 12; j_gene: TRBJ2-3; abundance: few; CDR3aa: CATSRGDSEQYF; CDR3nt: TGTGCCACCAGCAGGGGGGATAGTGAGCAGTATTTT
d_gene: -; v_gene: TRBV7-2; len: 14; j_gene: TRBJ1-1; abundance: many; CDR3aa: CASSFRQEATEAFF; CDR3nt: TGTGCCAGCAGCTTTCGTCAGGAGGCCACTGAAGCTTTCTTT
d_gene: TRBD2; v_gene: TRBV11-2; len: 15; j_gene: TRBJ2-7; abundance: few; CDR3aa: CASSLITSGGNEQYF; CDR3nt: TGTGCCAGCAGCTTGATTACTAGCGGGGGGAACGAGCAGTACTTC
d_gene: TRBD2; v_gene: TRBV6-1; len: 15; j_gene: TRBJ2-7; abundance: -; CDR3aa: CASRTWEGGPYEQYF; CDR3nt: TGTGCCAGCAGGACATGGGAGGGAGGGCCCTACGAGCAGTACTTC
d_gene: -; v_gene: TRBV5-6; len: 15; j_gene: TRBJ1-6; abundance: -; CDR3aa: CASSFGGGYNSPLHF; CDR3nt: TGTGCCAGCAGCTTCGGGGGCGGCTATAATTCACCCCTCCACTTT
d_gene: -; v_gene: TRBV9; len: 12; j_gene: TRBJ2-2; abundance: -; CDR3aa: CASQPGAGELFF; CDR3nt: TGTGCCAGCCAACCGGGGGCCGGGGAGCTGTTTTTT